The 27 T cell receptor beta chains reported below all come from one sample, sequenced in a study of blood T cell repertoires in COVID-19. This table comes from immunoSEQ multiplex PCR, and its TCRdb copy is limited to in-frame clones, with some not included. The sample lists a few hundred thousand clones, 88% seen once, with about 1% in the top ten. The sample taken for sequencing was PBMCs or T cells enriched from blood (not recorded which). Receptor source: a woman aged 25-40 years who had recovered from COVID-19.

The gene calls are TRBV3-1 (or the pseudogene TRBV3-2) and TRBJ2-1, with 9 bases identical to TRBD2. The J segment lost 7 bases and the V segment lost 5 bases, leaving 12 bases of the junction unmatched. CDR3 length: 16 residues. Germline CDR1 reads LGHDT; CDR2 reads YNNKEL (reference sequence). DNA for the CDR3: TGTGCCAGCAGCGTTTTAGCGGGAGCTCTGGAAAATGAGCAGTTCTTC. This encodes CASSVLAGALENEQFF.

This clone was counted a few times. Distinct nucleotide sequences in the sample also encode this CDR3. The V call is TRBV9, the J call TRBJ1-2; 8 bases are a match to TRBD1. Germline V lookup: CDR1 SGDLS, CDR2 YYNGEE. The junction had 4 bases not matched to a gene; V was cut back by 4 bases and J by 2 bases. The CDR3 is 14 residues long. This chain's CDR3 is CASSPDRVNYGYTF. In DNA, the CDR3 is TGTGCCAGCAGCCCGGACAGGGTCAACTATGGCTACACCTTC.

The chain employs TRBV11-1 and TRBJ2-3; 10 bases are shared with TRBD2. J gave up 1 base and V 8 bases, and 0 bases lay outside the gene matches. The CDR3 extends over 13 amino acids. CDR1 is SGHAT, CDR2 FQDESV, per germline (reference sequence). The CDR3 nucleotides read TGTGCCAGCGGACTAGCGGGCACAGATACGCAGTATTTT. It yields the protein CASGLAGTDTQYF. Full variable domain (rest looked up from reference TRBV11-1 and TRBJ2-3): EAEVAQSPRYKITEKSQAVAFWCDPISGHATLYWYRQILGQGPELLVQFQDESVVDDSQLPKDRFSAERLKGVDSTLKIQPAELGDSAMYLCASGLAGTDTQYFGPGTRLTVL.

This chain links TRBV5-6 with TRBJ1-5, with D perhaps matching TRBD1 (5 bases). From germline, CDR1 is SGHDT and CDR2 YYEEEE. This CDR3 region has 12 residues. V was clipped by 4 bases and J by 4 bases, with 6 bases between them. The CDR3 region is CASSGGNQPQHF. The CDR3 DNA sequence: TGTGCCAGCAGCGGGGGGAATCAGCCCCAGCATTTT. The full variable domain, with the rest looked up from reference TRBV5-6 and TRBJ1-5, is DAGVTQSPTHLIKTRGQQVTLRCSPKSGHDTVSWYQQALGQGPQFIFQYYEEEERQRGNFPDRFSGHQFPNYSSELNVNALLLGDSALYLCASSGGNQPQHFGDGTRLSIL.

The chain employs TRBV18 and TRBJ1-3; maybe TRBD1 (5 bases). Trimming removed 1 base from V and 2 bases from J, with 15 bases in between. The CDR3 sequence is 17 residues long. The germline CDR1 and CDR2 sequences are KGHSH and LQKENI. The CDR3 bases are TGTGCCAGCTCACCACAGGCGCCCGGGGGTCCTGGAAACACCATATATTTT. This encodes CASSPQAPGGPGNTIYF.

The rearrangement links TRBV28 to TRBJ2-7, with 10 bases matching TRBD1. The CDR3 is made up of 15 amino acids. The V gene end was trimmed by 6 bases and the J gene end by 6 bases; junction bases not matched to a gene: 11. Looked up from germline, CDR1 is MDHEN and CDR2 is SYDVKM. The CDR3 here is CASSQGQGLSVEQYF. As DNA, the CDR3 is TGTGCCAGCAGCCAGGGACAGGGGTTATCGGTCGAGCAGTACTTC.

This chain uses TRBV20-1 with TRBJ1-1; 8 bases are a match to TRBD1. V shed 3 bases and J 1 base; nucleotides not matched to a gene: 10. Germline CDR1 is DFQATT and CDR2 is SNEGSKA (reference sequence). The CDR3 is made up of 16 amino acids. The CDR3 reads CSASASAGGTNTEAFF. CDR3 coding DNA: TGCAGTGCTAGTGCTTCGGCAGGGGGCACGAACACTGAAGCTTTCTTT.

In nucleotides, the CDR3 is TGTGCCAGCAGCCCCACTCCCACTTTACTCTATGGCTACACCTTC. Translation gives CASSPTPTLLYGYTF. The rearrangement links TRBV3-1 (or the pseudogene TRBV3-2) to TRBJ1-2; D unresolved. Per germline, CDR1 LGHDT and CDR2 YNNKEL (reference sequence). Trimming shortened V by 4 bases and J by 4 bases, and 16 bases separated the two germline ends. The CDR3 extends over 15 amino acids.

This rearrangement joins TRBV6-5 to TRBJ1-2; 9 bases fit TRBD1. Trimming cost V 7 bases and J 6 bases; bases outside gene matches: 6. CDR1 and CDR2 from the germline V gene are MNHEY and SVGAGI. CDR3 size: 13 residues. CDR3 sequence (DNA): TGTGCCAGCAAACGACAGGGGGAGAATGGCTACACCTTC. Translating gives CASKRQGENGYTF.

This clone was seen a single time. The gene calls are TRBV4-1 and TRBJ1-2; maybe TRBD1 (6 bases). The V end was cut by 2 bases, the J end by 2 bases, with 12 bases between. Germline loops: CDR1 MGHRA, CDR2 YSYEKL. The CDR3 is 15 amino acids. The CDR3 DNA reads TGCGCCAGCAGCCAAAACAGGGAGGGGAACTATGGCTACACCTTC. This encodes CASSQNREGNYGYTF.

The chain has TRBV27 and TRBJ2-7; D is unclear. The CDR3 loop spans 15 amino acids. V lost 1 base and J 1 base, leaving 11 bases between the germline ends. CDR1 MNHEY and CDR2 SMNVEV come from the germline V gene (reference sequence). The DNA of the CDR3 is TGTGCCAGCAGTTTATGGCCCTCCCCGTCCTACGAGCAGTACTTC. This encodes CASSLWPSPSYEQYF.

DNA of the CDR3: TGTGCCACCTACTCCGGACAGGGTTACGCTGAAGCTTTCTTT. Protein product: CATYSGQGYAEAFF. This rearrangement joins TRBV19 to TRBJ1-1; 8 bases agree with TRBD1. The V and J ends lost 10 bases and 6 bases, in that order; junction bases with no gene match: 13. CDR1 is LNHDA and CDR2 is SQIVND in the germline V gene (reference sequence). The CDR3 totals 14 residues.

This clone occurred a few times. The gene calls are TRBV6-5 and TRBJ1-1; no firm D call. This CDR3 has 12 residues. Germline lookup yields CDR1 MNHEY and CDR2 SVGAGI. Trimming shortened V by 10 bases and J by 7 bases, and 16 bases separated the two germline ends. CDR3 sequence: CATGVRQGEAFF. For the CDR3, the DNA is TGTGCCACCGGGGTAAGGCAAGGTGAAGCTTTCTTT.

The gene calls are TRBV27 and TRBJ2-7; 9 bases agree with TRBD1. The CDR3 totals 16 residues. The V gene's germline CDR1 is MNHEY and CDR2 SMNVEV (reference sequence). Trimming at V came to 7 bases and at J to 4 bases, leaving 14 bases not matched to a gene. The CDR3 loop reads CASMKVVGTGMYEQYF. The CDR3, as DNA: TGTGCCAGCATGAAAGTGGTTGGGACAGGGATGTACGAGCAGTACTTC.

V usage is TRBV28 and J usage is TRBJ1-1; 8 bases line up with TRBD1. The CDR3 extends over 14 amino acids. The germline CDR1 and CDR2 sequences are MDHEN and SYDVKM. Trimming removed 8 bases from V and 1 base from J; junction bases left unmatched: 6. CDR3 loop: CASERQGRNTEAFF. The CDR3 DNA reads TGTGCCAGCGAAAGACAGGGGAGGAACACTGAAGCTTTCTTT. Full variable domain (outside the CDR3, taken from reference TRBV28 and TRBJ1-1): DVKVTQSSRYLVKRTGEKVFLECVQDMDHENMFWYRQDPGLGLRLIYFSYDVKMKEKGDIPEGYSVSREKKERFSLILESASTNQTSMYLCASERQGRNTEAFFGQGTRLTVV.

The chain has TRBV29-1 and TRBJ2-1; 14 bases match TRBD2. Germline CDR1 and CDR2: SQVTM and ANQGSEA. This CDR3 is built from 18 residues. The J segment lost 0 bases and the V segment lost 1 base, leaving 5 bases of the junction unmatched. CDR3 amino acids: CSVEGLAGGESSYNEQFF. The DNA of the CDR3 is TGCAGCGTTGAAGGACTAGCGGGGGGGGAAAGCTCCTACAATGAGCAGTTCTTC.

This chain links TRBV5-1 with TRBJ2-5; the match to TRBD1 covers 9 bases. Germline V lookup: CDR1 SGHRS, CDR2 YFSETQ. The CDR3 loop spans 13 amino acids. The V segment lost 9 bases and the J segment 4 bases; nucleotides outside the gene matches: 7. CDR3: CATRNRGRETQYF. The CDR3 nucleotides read TGCGCCACCAGAAACAGGGGGCGAGAGACCCAGTACTTC.

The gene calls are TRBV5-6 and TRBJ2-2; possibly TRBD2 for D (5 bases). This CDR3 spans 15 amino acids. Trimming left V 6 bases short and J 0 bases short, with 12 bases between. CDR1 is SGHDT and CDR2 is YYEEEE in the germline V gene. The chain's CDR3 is CASTSDFSNTGELFF. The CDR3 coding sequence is TGTGCCAGCACGTCGGACTTTTCGAACACCGGGGAGCTGTTTTTT.

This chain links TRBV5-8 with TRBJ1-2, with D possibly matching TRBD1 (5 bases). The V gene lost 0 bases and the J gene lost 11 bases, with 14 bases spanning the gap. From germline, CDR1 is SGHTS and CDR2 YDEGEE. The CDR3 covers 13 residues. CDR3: CASSLAGGGGYTF. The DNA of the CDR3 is TGTGCCAGCAGCTTGGCCGGTGGGGGAGGTTACACCTTC.

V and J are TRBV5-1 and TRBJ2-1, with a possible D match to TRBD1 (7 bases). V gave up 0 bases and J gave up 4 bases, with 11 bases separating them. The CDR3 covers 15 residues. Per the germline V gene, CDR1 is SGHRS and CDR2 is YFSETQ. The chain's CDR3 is CASSLEGAGYNEQFF. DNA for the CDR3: TGCGCCAGCAGCTTGGAGGGGGCGGGATACAATGAGCAGTTCTTC.

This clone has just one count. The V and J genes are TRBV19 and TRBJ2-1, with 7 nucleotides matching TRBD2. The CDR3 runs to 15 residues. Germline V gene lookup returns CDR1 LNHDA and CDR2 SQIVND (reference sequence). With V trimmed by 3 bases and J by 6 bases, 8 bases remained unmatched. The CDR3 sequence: CASSISPSGRNEQFF. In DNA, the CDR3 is TGTGCCAGTAGTATTAGTCCTAGCGGTCGCAATGAGCAGTTCTTC.

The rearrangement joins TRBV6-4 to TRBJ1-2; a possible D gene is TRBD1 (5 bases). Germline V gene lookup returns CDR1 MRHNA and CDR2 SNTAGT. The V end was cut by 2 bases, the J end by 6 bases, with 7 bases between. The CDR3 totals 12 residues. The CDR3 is CASSDRGHGYTF. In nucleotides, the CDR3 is TGTGCCAGCAGTGACAGGGGCCATGGCTACACCTTC.

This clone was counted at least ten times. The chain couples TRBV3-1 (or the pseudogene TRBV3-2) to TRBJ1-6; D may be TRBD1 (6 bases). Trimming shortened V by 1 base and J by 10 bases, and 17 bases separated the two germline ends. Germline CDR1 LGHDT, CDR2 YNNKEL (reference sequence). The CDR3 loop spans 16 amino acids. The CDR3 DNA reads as TGTGCCAGCAGCCAAGGAAGGGCAGGGGAATACTCACCCCTCCACTTT. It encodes CASSQGRAGEYSPLHF.

The CDR3 DNA is TGCAGCATGGACAGGGGCAATGGCTACACCTTC. Amino acids: CSMDRGNGYTF. The chain links TRBV20-1 to TRBJ1-2; 9 bases map to TRBD1. CDR1 is DFQATT, CDR2 SNEGSKA, per germline (reference sequence). This CDR3 spans 11 amino acids.

The CDR3: CASSSSVNTEAFF. The DNA of the CDR3 is TGTGCCAGCAGTTCATCAGTGAACACTGAAGCTTTCTTT. V is TRBV6-5 and J is TRBJ1-1, with D unresolved. Germline values: CDR1 MNHEY, CDR2 SVGAGI. V lost 4 bases and J lost 0, with 6 bases in between. There are 13 residues in the CDR3.

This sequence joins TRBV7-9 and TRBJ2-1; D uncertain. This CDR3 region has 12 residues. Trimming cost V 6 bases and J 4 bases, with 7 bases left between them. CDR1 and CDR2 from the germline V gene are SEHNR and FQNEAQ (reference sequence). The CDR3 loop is CASSTLYNEQFF. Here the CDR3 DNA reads TGTGCCAGCAGTACACTATACAATGAGCAGTTCTTC.

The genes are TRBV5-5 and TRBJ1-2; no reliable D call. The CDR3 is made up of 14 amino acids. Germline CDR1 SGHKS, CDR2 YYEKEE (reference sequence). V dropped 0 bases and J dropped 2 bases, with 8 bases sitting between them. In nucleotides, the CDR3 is TGTGCCAGCAGCTTGGTCGGCGGGAACTATGGCTACACCTTC. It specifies CASSLVGGNYGYTF.